This T cell receptor beta chain stems from a study of cytomegalovirus exposure and HLA in healthy donors. The CDR3 runs 13 residues. Trimming removed 6 bases at V and 4 bases at J, with 11 bases between. Germline CDR1 SEHNR, CDR2 FQNEAQ (reference sequence). Points on this clone: Its antigen is still unknown.

The study, taken as a whole, reports: It was likely that a cluster of highly shared sequence variants was a sequencing artifact.

PCR involved 60 Vbeta and 13 Jbeta primers. Some clones are missing from TCRdb's copy, which holds only in-frame ones; the method was immunoSEQ multiplex PCR. This table holds approximately 110,000 clones. This TCR was recovered from a man in his forties in good health and CMV-seronegative. Input material: PBMCs. The rearrangement joins TRBV7-9 to TRBJ2-3, with a weak D call TRBD1 (6 bases). The chain's CDR3 is CASRQGDADTQYF. The CDR3 DNA sequence: TGTGCCAGCAGACAGGGTGACGCAGATACGCAGTATTTT. The full variable domain, its missing parts supplied by reference TRBV7-9 and TRBJ2-3, is DTGVSQNPRHKITKRGQNVTFRCDPISEHNRLYWYRQTLGQGPEFLTYFQNEAQLEKSRLLSDRFSAERPKGSFSTLEIQRTEQGDSAMYLCASRQGDADTQYFGPGTRLTVL.